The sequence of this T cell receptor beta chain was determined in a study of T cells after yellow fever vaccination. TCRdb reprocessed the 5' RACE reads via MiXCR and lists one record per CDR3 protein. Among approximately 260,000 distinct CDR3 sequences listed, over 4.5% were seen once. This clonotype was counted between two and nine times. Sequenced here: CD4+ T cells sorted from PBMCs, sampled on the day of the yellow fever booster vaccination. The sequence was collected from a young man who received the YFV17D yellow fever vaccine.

The CDR3 spells CASSPGLAGGLDTQYF. CDR3 bases: TGTGCCAGCAGCCCGGGACTAGCGGGGGGGCTAGATACGCAGTATTTT. The chain combines TRBV7-7 with TRBJ2-3, with TRBD2 matching over 16 bases. This CDR3 comprises 16 residues. Germline values: CDR1 SSHAT, CDR2 FNYEAQ (reference sequence). Trimming at V came to 5 bases and at J to 5 bases, leaving 4 bases not matched to a gene.